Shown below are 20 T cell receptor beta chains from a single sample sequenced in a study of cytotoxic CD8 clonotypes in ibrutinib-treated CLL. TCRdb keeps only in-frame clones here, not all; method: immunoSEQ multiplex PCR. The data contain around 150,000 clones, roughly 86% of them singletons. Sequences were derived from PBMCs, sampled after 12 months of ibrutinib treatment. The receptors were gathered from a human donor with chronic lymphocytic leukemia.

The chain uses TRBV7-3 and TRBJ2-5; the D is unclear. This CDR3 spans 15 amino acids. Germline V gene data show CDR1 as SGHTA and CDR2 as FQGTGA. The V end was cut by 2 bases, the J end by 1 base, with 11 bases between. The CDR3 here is CASSLGLQSQETQYF. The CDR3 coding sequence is TGTGCCAGCAGCTTAGGTTTACAGAGCCAAGAGACCCAGTACTTC.

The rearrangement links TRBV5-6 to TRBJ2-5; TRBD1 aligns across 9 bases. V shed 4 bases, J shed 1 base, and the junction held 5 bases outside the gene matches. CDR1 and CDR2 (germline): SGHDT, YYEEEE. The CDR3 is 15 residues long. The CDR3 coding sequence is TGTGCCAGCAGCCCGGACAGGGGTATCCAAGAGACCCAGTACTTC. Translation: CASSPDRGIQETQYF. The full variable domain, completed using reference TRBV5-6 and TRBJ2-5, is DAGVTQSPTHLIKTRGQQVTLRCSPKSGHDTVSWYQQALGQGPQFIFQYYEEEERQRGNFPDRFSGHQFPNYSSELNVNALLLGDSALYLCASSPDRGIQETQYFGPGTRLLVL.

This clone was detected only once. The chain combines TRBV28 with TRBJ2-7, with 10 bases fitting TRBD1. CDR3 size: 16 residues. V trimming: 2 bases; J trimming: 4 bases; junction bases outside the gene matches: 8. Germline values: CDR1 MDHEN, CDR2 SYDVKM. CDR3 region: CASSLGRQGARYEQYF. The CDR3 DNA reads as TGTGCCAGCAGTTTAGGCCGACAGGGGGCCAGGTACGAGCAGTACTTC.

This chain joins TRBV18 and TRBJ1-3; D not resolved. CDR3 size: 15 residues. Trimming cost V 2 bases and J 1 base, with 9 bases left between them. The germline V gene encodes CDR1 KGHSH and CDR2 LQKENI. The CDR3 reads CASSPDLSSGNTIYF. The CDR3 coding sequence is TGTGCCAGCTCACCAGACCTCTCTTCTGGAAACACCATATATTTT.

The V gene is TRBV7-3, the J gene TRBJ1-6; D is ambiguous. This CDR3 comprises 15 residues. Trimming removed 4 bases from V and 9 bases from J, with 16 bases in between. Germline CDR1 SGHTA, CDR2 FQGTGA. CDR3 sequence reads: CASSSEAQSRSPLHF. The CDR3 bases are TGTGCCAGCAGCTCAGAGGCGCAAAGTCGTTCACCCCTCCACTTT.

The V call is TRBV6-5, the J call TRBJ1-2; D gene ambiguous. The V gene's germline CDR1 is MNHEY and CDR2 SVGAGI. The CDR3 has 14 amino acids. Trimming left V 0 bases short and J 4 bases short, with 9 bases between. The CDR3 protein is CASSYSSDGYGYTF. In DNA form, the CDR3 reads TGTGCCAGCAGTTACTCGAGTGACGGCTATGGCTACACCTTC.

This CDR3 reads CASSITSGTYEQYF. Here the CDR3 DNA reads TGTGCCAGTAGTATAACTAGCGGCACCTACGAGCAGTACTTC. The V gene is TRBV19, the J gene TRBJ2-7; 8 bases agree with TRBD2. The trim removed 2 bases at V and 2 bases at J, leaving 2 bases unmatched. The CDR3 is 14 residues long. Germline CDR1 reads LNHDA; CDR2 reads SQIVND (reference sequence).

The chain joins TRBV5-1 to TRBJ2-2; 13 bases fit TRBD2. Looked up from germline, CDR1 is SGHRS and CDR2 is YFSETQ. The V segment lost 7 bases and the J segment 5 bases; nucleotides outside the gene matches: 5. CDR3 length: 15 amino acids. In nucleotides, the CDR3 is TGCGCCAGCCAACTAGCGGGGGGGCGAACCGGGGAGCTGTTTTTT. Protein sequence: CASQLAGGRTGELFF.

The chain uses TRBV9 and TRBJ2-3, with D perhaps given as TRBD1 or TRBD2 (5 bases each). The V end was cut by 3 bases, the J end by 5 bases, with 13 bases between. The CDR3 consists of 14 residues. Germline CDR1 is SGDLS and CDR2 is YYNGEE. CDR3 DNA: TGTGCCAGCAGCGCGCCGGGGCCGGTAGATACGCAGTATTTT. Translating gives CASSAPGPVDTQYF. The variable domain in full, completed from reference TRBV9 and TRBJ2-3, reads DSGVTQTPKHLITATGQRVTLRCSPRSGDLSVYWYQQSLDQGLQFLIQYYNGEERAKGNILERFSAQQFPDLHSELNLSSLELGDSALYFCASSAPGPVDTQYFGPGTRLTVL.

CDR3 coding DNA: TGTGCCATCAGTGAGTGGTATGGCAGGTCGAACACTGAAGCTTTCTTT. It is translated as CAISEWYGRSNTEAFF. This rearrangement joins TRBV10-3 to TRBJ1-1; D is uncertain. This CDR3 region has 16 residues. V was shortened by 1 base and J by 1 base, with 13 bases between the two germline ends. CDR1 ENHRY and CDR2 SYGVKD come from the germline V gene.

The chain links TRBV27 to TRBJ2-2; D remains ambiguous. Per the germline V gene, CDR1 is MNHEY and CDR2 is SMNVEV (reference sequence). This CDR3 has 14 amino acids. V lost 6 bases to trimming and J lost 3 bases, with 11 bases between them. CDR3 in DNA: TGTGCCAGCAGCCAAGAACGGGACACCGGGGAGCTGTTTTTT. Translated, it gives CASSQERDTGELFF.

CDR3 DNA sequence: TGTGCCAGCAGTTACTTTGTAGGGACAGTGTATCACGAGCAGTACTTC. It encodes CASSYFVGTVYHEQYF. The chain couples TRBV6-7 to TRBJ2-7; 7 nucleotides align to TRBD1. TRBV6-7 is marked as an open reading frame, function uncertain. The CDR3 has 16 amino acids. With 1 base clipped from V and 5 bases from J, the junction kept 11 bases outside the gene matches.

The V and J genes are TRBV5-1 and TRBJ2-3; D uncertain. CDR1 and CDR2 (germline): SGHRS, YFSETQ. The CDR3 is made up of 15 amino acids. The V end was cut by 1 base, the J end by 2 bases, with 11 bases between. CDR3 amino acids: CASSLFGRNTDTQYF. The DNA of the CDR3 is TGCGCCAGCAGCTTGTTTGGCAGGAACACAGATACGCAGTATTTT. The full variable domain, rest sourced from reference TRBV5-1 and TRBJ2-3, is KAGVTQTPRYLIKTRGQQVTLSCSPISGHRSVSWYQQTPGQGLQFLFEYFSETQRNKGNFPGRFSGRQFSNSRSEMNVSTLELGDSALYLCASSLFGRNTDTQYFGPGTRLTVL.

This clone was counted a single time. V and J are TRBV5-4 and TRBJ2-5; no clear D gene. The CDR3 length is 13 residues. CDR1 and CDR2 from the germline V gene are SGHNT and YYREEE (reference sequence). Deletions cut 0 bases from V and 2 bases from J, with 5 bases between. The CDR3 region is CASSLGQQETQYF. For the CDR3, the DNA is TGTGCCAGCAGCTTGGGGCAGCAAGAGACCCAGTACTTC.

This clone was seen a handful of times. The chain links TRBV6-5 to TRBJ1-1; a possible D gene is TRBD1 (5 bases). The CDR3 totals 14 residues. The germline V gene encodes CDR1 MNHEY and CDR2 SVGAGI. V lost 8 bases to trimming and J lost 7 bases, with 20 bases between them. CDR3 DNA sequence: TGTGCCAGCCACTACGGGGCACCGTCCCATGAAGCTTTCTTT. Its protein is CASHYGAPSHEAFF.

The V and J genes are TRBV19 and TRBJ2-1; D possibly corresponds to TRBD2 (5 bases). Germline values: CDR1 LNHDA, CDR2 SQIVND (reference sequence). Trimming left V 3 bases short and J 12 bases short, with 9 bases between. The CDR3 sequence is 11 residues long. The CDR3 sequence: CASSMEAGQFF. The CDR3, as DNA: TGTGCCAGTAGTATGGAGGCTGGGCAGTTCTTC.

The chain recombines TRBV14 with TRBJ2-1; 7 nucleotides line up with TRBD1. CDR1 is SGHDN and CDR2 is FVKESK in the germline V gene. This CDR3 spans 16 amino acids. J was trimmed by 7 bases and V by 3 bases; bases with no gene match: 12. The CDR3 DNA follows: TGTGCCAGCAGCCACCTTTTCGGGACAGCCATTAATGAGCAGTTCTTC. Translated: CASSHLFGTAINEQFF.

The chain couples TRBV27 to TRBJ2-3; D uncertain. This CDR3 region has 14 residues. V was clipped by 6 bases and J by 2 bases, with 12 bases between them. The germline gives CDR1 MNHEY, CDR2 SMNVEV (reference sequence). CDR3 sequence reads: CASRVPSNTDTQYF. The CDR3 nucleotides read TGTGCCAGCAGGGTACCCTCAAACACAGATACGCAGTATTTT.

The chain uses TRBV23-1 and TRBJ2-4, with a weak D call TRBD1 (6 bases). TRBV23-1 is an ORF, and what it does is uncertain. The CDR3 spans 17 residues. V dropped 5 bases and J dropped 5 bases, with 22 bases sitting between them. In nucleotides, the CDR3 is TGCGCCAGCAGTTATCAAGACAGGTCAAGGCTCCAAAACATTCAGTACTTC. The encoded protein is CASSYQDRSRLQNIQYF.

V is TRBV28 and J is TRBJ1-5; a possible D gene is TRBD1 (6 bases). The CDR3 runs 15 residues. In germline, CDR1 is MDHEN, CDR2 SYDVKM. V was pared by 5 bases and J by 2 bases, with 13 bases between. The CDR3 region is CASSLQGLGNQPQHF. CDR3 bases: TGTGCCAGCAGTCTACAGGGTTTGGGCAATCAGCCCCAGCATTTT.